This T cell receptor beta chain was identified in a study of control samples from healthy donors and cancer patients. Some clones are missing from TCRdb's copy, which holds only in-frame ones; the method was immunoSEQ multiplex PCR. The sample yields around 200,000 clones, 85% to 95% seen once. A remark on this clone: This sample also contains other DNA sequences that code for the same CDR3.

This receptor was obtained from a man aged 18 to 30 in good health. The material sequenced was blood.

CDR3 nucleotide sequence: TGTGCCAGCAGCTTACGAGGCAATCAGCCCCAGCATTTT. This translates into CASSLRGNQPQHF. The chain carries TRBV7-2 and TRBJ1-5; D is unclear. Germline values: CDR1 SGHTA, CDR2 FQGNSA. The CDR3 has 13 amino acids. V was pared by 2 bases and J by 2 bases, with 4 bases between. The full variable domain, rest sourced from reference TRBV7-2 and TRBJ1-5, is GAGVSQSPSNKVTEKGKDVELRCDPISGHTALYWYRQSLGQGLEFLIYFQGNSAPDKSGLPSDRFSAERTGGSVSTLTIQRTQQEDSAVYLCASSLRGNQPQHFGDGTRLSIL.